Shown below are 21 T cell receptor beta chains from a single sample sequenced in a study of CD8 T cells in Susac syndrome. Roughly 0.45 to 1 ug RNA was reverse transcribed with random hexamers. TCRdb called the immunoSEQ multiplex PCR reads again in MiXCR, with one record for every CDR3 protein. This sample has approximately 150,000 distinct CDR3 sequences; approximately 95% occur once, and the top ten carry approximately 0.11%. The sample was CD4+ T cells from PBMCs. All receptors derive from a human donor with multiple sclerosis.

As DNA, the CDR3 is TGCAGTGCTAGAGGCACCACTAGCGGGAGCACAGATACGCAGTATTTT. This translates into CSARGTTSGSTDTQYF. The rearrangement joins TRBV20-1 to TRBJ2-3; 9 bases are a match to TRBD2. CDR3 length equals 16 residues. CDR1 is DFQATT, CDR2 SNEGSKA, per germline (reference sequence). J was trimmed by 0 bases and V by 1 base; bases with no gene match: 5.

V and J are TRBV3-1 and TRBJ2-6; D is undetermined. V shed 4 bases and J shed 0 bases, with 7 bases lying between them. The CDR3 sequence is 15 residues long. Germline values: CDR1 LGHDT, CDR2 YNNKEL (reference sequence). The CDR3 region is CASSPHGSGANVLTF. In DNA, the CDR3 is TGTGCCAGCAGCCCCCACGGCTCTGGGGCCAACGTCCTGACTTTC.

The chain uses TRBV12-3 or TRBV12-4 and TRBJ2-7; 9 positions agree with TRBD1. CDR3 length: 15 amino acids. The V and J ends lost 6 bases and 0 bases, in that order; junction bases with no gene match: 6. CDR3 nucleotides: TGTGCCAGCAGCCGGGACAGGGACCCCTCCTACGAGCAGTACTTC. It is translated as CASSRDRDPSYEQYF.

The CDR3 spells CASANLHYGYTF. DNA for the CDR3: TGTGCCAGCGCCAACCTCCACTATGGCTACACCTTC. V gene TRBV5-6 combines with J gene TRBJ1-2; D remains ambiguous. CDR1 and CDR2 (germline): SGHDT, YYEEEE. The CDR3 totals 12 residues. Trimming stripped 7 bases from V and 3 bases from J, with 10 bases between.

The J gene is TRBJ2-1, the V gene TRBV20-1, with D tentatively TRBD1 (5 bases). Germline values: CDR1 DFQATT, CDR2 SNEGSKA (reference sequence). Trimming shortened V by 5 bases and J by 1 base, and 12 bases separated the two germline ends. The CDR3 contains 14 residues. The CDR3 bases are TGCAGTGCTCAAACAGGAGTTTCCTACAATGAGCAGTTCTTC. It yields the protein CSAQTGVSYNEQFF.

J is TRBJ2-1 and V is TRBV19; D uncertain. V was pared by 5 bases and J by 7 bases, with 12 bases between. The germline V gene has CDR1 LNHDA and CDR2 SQIVND (reference sequence). This CDR3 comprises 13 residues. In DNA form, the CDR3 reads TGTGCCAGTAGTCGCGTGAGTGGAAATGAGCAGTTCTTC. Protein product: CASSRVSGNEQFF.

This chain uses TRBV29-1 with TRBJ2-3, with 9 bases lining up with TRBD1. Germline V gives CDR1 SQVTM, CDR2 ANQGSEA. V shed 4 bases and J 2 bases; nucleotides not matched to a gene: 10. CDR3 length: 16 amino acids. The CDR3: CSVGLLRDRDTDTQYF. The CDR3 nucleotides are TGCAGCGTTGGTTTGCTCCGGGACAGGGACACAGATACGCAGTATTTT.

The CDR3 DNA sequence: TGTGCCTGGAGTGTAGCAGGGTATAGCAATCAGCCCCAGCATTTT. Translated: CAWSVAGYSNQPQHF. The V gene is TRBV30, the J gene TRBJ1-5; perhaps TRBD1 as D (5 bases). Trimming cost V 0 bases and J 0 bases, with 9 bases left between them. CDR3 length: 15 amino acids. Per germline, CDR1 GTSNPN and CDR2 SVGIG (reference sequence).

V and J are TRBV4-1 and TRBJ1-2; D unresolved. The germline CDR1 and CDR2 sequences are MGHRA and YSYEKL. This CDR3 contains 12 residues. Trimming took off 0 bases at V and 8 bases at J, with 7 bases between the two ends. CDR3 protein: CASSQEMGGYTF. In DNA, the CDR3 is TGCGCCAGCAGCCAAGAGATGGGAGGCTACACCTTC.

The V and J genes are TRBV20-1 and TRBJ1-3; D is unresolved. With 3 bases removed from V and 4 bases from J, the gap between germline ends came to 10 bases. Germline CDR1 reads DFQATT; CDR2 reads SNEGSKA (reference sequence). The CDR3 length is 13 residues. This chain's CDR3 is CSASKTGGNTIYF. Written as DNA, the CDR3 is TGCAGTGCTAGCAAGACTGGAGGAAACACCATATATTTT.

The chain is built from TRBV2 and TRBJ1-1; D possibly corresponds to TRBD1 (5 bases). V lost 6 bases and J 6 bases, leaving 11 bases between the germline ends. The CDR3 contains 12 residues. Germline loops: CDR1 SNHLY, CDR2 FYNNEI. In DNA, the CDR3 is TGTGCCAGCAGGCGGGACGATCCTGAAGCTTTCTTT. It specifies CASRRDDPEAFF.

The rearrangement links TRBV5-6 to TRBJ2-7; no reliable D call. Germline assignment: CDR1 SGHDT and CDR2 YYEEEE. This CDR3 region has 11 residues. The V and J ends lost 0 bases and 7 bases respectively, with 5 bases between them. This chain's CDR3 is CASSLAAEQYF. DNA for the CDR3: TGTGCCAGCAGCTTGGCCGCTGAGCAGTACTTC.

V is TRBV20-1 and J is TRBJ2-1, with TRBD1 identical over 7 bases. The CDR3 runs to 11 residues. V shed 5 bases, J shed 10 bases, and the junction held 5 bases outside the gene matches. In germline, CDR1 is DFQATT, CDR2 SNEGSKA (reference sequence). The CDR3 region is CSALDREEQFF. The CDR3 DNA reads as TGCAGTGCTCTTGACAGGGAGGAGCAGTTCTTC.

The chain couples TRBV9 to TRBJ1-1; D perhaps matches TRBD1 (6 bases). Trimming took off 7 bases at V and 3 bases at J, with 16 bases between the two ends. The CDR3 runs 14 residues. Germline CDR1 and CDR2: SGDLS and YYNGEE. The CDR3 DNA reads TGTGCCAGCCGACGAACAGGGCAATACACTGAAGCTTTCTTT. Translated, it gives CASRRTGQYTEAFF.

Points on this clonotype: Its ends do not fully match the called genes, so a read error is possible. The chain employs TRBV20-1 and TRBJ1-2; tentatively, D is TRBD1 (6 bases). The CDR3 has 17 amino acids. Germline-derived CDR1 and CDR2 are DFQATT and SNEGSKA (reference sequence). The DNA for the CDR3 is TGCAGTGCTAGAGACAGGGGCATCGCGGATCGCAGTCGACCAATAAGCTTC. This codes for CSARDRGIADRSRPISF.

The V gene is TRBV20-1, the J gene TRBJ2-7, with 8 bases identical to TRBD1. Trimming cost V 5 bases and J 4 bases; bases outside gene matches: 4. CDR1 and CDR2 (germline): DFQATT, SNEGSKA (reference sequence). CDR3 length equals 12 residues. The CDR3 DNA follows: TGCAGTGCTCCCGGACAGGGTTACGAGCAGTACTTC. Translating it yields CSAPGQGYEQYF.

The chain couples TRBV4-1 to TRBJ2-7, with D tentatively TRBD2 (5 bases). The CDR3 loop spans 16 amino acids. Per the germline V gene, CDR1 is MGHRA and CDR2 is YSYEKL. Trimming pared 0 bases from V and 6 bases from J, leaving 18 bases between. Here the CDR3 DNA reads TGCGCCAGCAGCCAAGAAATAAGGCTAGGGAGTTTCGAGCAGTACTTC. Amino acid sequence: CASSQEIRLGSFEQYF.

This clonotype was picked up one time. This chain uses TRBV12-3 or TRBV12-4 with TRBJ1-5; no reliable D call. The V end was cut by 2 bases, the J end by 4 bases, with 6 bases between. The CDR3 has 13 amino acids. The CDR3 coding sequence is TGTGCCAGCAGTTTATCGGGAAATCAGCCCCAGCATTTT. Protein: CASSLSGNQPQHF.

The V call is TRBV24-1, the J call TRBJ2-5; D remains unclear. Germline-derived CDR1 and CDR2 are KGHDR and SFDVKD. CDR3 length: 12 residues. Trimming stripped 5 bases from V and 7 bases from J, with 10 bases between. The CDR3 DNA is TGTGCCACCAGTGTTGTAGACGGGACCCAGTACTTC. This translates into CATSVVDGTQYF.

This clonotype was recorded once. J is TRBJ2-3 and V is TRBV6-6, with D possibly being TRBD2 (5 bases). CDR1 and CDR2 from the germline V gene are MNHNY and SVGAGI (reference sequence). Trimming removed 6 bases from V and 0 bases from J, with 13 bases in between. This CDR3 contains 15 residues. CDR3 loop: CASSYQAASTDTQYF. The CDR3 DNA reads TGTGCCAGCAGCTACCAAGCGGCTAGCACAGATACGCAGTATTTT.

The gene calls are TRBV12-3 or TRBV12-4 and TRBJ2-7; D is undetermined. The CDR3 length is 12 residues. The V and J ends lost 2 bases and 2 bases respectively, with 4 bases between them. CDR3: CASSLRAYEQYF. The CDR3, as DNA: TGTGCCAGCAGTTTACGAGCCTACGAGCAGTACTTC.